Described below is a single T cell receptor beta chain sequence and its context. The record originates from a study of blood T cell repertoires in COVID-19. Across the whole study: Researchers got acute and convalescent COVID-19 samples from the United States, Italy and Spain. The cDNA or gDNA used as material had been derived from T cells, B-cell-depleted T cells, or PBMCs.

V shed 3 bases and J 0 bases; nucleotides not matched to a gene: 11. The CDR3 loop spans 18 amino acids. The germline CDR1 and CDR2 sequences are SGHTS and YDEGEE. Only in-frame clones appear in the TCRdb table, and some are missing; sequencing was by immunoSEQ multiplex PCR. The sample carries about 100,000 clones, over 75% recorded once. This TCR derives from an elderly woman with acute or convalescent COVID-19. What was sequenced was peripheral blood. V usage is TRBV5-8 and J usage is TRBJ2-1; TRBD2 aligns across 8 bases. CDR3: CASSWGIESGGSYNEQFF. The CDR3 coding sequence is TGTGCCAGCAGCTGGGGAATCGAAAGCGGGGGCTCCTACAATGAGCAGTTCTTC.